These 23 T cell receptor beta chains were all obtained from the same sample, sequenced in a study of immune evolution from preneoplasia to lung adenocarcinoma. Using immunoSEQ multiplex PCR, the repertoire was profiled, and TCRdb retains in-frame clones only, with some absent. The sample shows 10,000 to 14,000 clones, about nine tenths of them seen only once. The sequencing sample was made of FFPE invasive lung adenocarcinoma tissue. The receptor set was obtained from a person aged 65 to 79 with invasive lung adenocarcinoma.

In its sample, this clone was seen once. V gene TRBV7-9 combines with J gene TRBJ2-7; D is undetermined. Trimming took off 0 bases at V and 4 bases at J, with 10 bases between the two ends. Germline V gene lookup returns CDR1 SEHNR and CDR2 FQNEAQ (reference sequence). CDR3 length equals 14 residues. The CDR3 is CASSLAGLTYEQYF. The CDR3 DNA reads as TGTGCCAGCAGCTTAGCCGGTTTGACTTACGAGCAGTACTTC.

The rearrangement uses TRBV19 and TRBJ2-2; D unclear. Trimming stripped 2 bases from V and 6 bases from J, with 4 bases between. The CDR3 consists of 12 residues. From germline, CDR1 is LNHDA and CDR2 SQIVND (reference sequence). The CDR3 DNA sequence: TGTGCCAGTAGTATAAGTCCCGGGGAGCTGTTTTTT. Protein: CASSISPGELFF.

The rearrangement links TRBV10-1 to TRBJ2-5; tentatively, D is TRBD2 (5 bases). In germline, CDR1 is WNHNN, CDR2 SYGVQD (reference sequence). The CDR3 runs to 13 residues. The V end lost 0 bases, the J end lost 4 bases, and 6 bases lay between the germline ends. CDR3 in amino acids: CASSESGVETQYF. CDR3 in DNA: TGCGCCAGCAGTGAGTCGGGAGTAGAGACCCAGTACTTC.

The chain couples TRBV2 to TRBJ2-2, with unresolved D. The germline V and J ends were trimmed by 4 bases and 2 bases, with 5 bases remaining between them. This CDR3 is built from 13 residues. The germline V gene encodes CDR1 SNHLY and CDR2 FYNNEI. In DNA form, the CDR3 reads TGTGCCAGCAGTGGCCCCAACACCGGGGAGCTGTTTTTT. Its protein product is CASSGPNTGELFF. Filled out from reference TRBV2 and TRBJ2-2, the complete variable domain reads EPEVTQTPSHQVTQMGQEVILRCVPISNHLYFYWYRQILGQKVEFLVSFYNNEISEKSEIFDDQFSVERPDGSNFTLKIRSTKLEDSAMYFCASSGPNTGELFFGEGSRLTVL.

This clone was detected a few times. The chain carries TRBV12-5 and TRBJ2-5; the match to TRBD1 covers 11 bases. This CDR3 comprises 15 residues. Unmatched junction bases numbered 9, after V lost 7 bases and J lost 5 bases. The germline gives CDR1 LGHNT, CDR2 FRNRAP. The CDR3 protein is CASAVGQGARETQYF. CDR3 nucleotides: TGTGCTAGTGCCGTCGGACAGGGGGCACGGGAGACCCAGTACTTC.

This chain links TRBV11-3 with TRBJ2-1; D is perhaps TRBD2 (6 bases). V lost 0 bases, J lost 6 bases, and 12 bases lay in between. Germline V lookup: CDR1 SGHNT, CDR2 YENEEA. This CDR3 has 15 amino acids. Here the CDR3 reads CASSLDLGGANEQFF. CDR3 in DNA: TGTGCCAGCAGCTTAGATCTGGGGGGTGCCAATGAGCAGTTCTTC. The full variable domain, rest sourced from reference TRBV11-3 and TRBJ2-1, is EAGVVQSPRYKIIEKKQPVAFWCNPISGHNTLYWYLQNLGQGPELLIRYENEEAVDDSQLPKDRFSAERLKGVDSTLKIQPAELGDSAVYLCASSLDLGGANEQFFGPGTRLTVL.

V is TRBV12-5 and J is TRBJ2-1, with D tentatively TRBD2 (6 bases). Trimming left V 6 bases short and J 1 base short, with 13 bases between. There are 15 residues in the CDR3. Germline V gene sequence: CDR1 LGHNT, CDR2 FRNRAP. The CDR3, as DNA: TGTGCTAGTGGAGCGCAGACTAGTTCCTACAATGAGCAGTTCTTC. Translating gives CASGAQTSSYNEQFF.

This clone was seen only once. Here the CDR3 DNA reads TGTGCCGCCAGCCGGGATCAGGGGGGGGAGACCCAGTACTTC. Amino acids: CAASRDQGGETQYF. This chain uses TRBV6-1 with TRBJ2-5; D is possibly TRBD1 or TRBD2 (7 bases each). The CDR3 consists of 14 residues. The V gene lost 11 bases and the J gene lost 5 bases, with 21 bases spanning the gap. In germline, CDR1 is MNHNS, CDR2 SASEGT.

This sequence joins TRBV10-1 and TRBJ2-2; D is unresolved. The CDR3 spans 12 residues. Germline CDR1 reads WNHNN; CDR2 reads SYGVQD (reference sequence). V gave up 8 bases and J gave up 3 bases, with 7 bases separating them. CDR3 coding DNA: TGCGCCAGCGCGCAGGACACCGGGGAGCTGTTTTTT. This encodes CASAQDTGELFF.

The chain is built from TRBV18 and TRBJ1-4, with D tentatively TRBD1 (6 bases). V was pared by 2 bases and J by 8 bases, with 15 bases between. This CDR3 has 15 residues. Germline CDR1 is KGHSH and CDR2 is LQKENI. CDR3 in DNA: TGTGCCAGCTCACCAGGGGGGGCGTTGGAGGAAAAACTGTTTTTT. This encodes CASSPGGALEEKLFF.

This clone has just one count. The chain is built from TRBV29-1 and TRBJ1-2; a possible D gene is TRBD1 (5 bases). Looked up from germline, CDR1 is SQVTM and CDR2 is ANQGSEA. V lost 0 bases, J lost 14 bases, and 13 bases lay in between. This CDR3 has 11 amino acids. The CDR3, as DNA: TGCAGCGTTGAAGAGGAACGCAGGGATACCTTC. Amino acids: CSVEEERRDTF.

This clone turned up a few times. The chain employs TRBV5-4 and TRBJ2-3; D ambiguous. V dropped 5 bases and J dropped 0 bases, with 10 bases sitting between them. The germline V gene has CDR1 SGHNT and CDR2 YYREEE (reference sequence). The CDR3 contains 14 residues. The CDR3 DNA follows: TGTGCCAGCAGGACTCAATTCAGCACAGATACGCAGTATTTT. Amino acids: CASRTQFSTDTQYF. The full variable domain, with the rest looked up from reference TRBV5-4 and TRBJ2-3, is ETGVTQSPTHLIKTRGQQVTLRCSSQSGHNTVSWYQQALGQGPQFIFQYYREEENGRGNFPPRFSGLQFPNYSSELNVNALELDDSALYLCASRTQFSTDTQYFGPGTRLTVL.

The CDR3 DNA reads TGTGCCTGGGTTCTTGACAGTCAGGTCGGGGGCTACACCTTC. Its protein is CAWVLDSQVGGYTF. The V gene is TRBV30, the J gene TRBJ1-2, with D perhaps matching TRBD1 (5 bases). The CDR3 extends over 14 amino acids. The V end lost 5 bases, the J end lost 8 bases, and 21 bases lay between the germline ends. Germline CDR1 GTSNPN, CDR2 SVGIG (reference sequence).

The chain recombines TRBV28 with TRBJ1-1; D is undetermined. The CDR3 loop spans 14 amino acids. Germline CDR1 MDHEN, CDR2 SYDVKM. With 2 bases removed from V and 1 base from J, the gap between germline ends came to 8 bases. CDR3 nucleotides: TGTGCCAGCAGTTTAGAACGGGCGAACACTGAAGCTTTCTTT. Protein product: CASSLERANTEAFF.

J is TRBJ2-3 and V is TRBV27, with 7 bases fitting TRBD1. Germline V gene data show CDR1 as MNHEY and CDR2 as SMNVEV (reference sequence). Germline trimming cut 6 bases from V and 0 bases from J; bases unmatched to any gene: 6. There are 15 residues in the CDR3. The CDR3 here is CASRRGTVSTDTQYF. The CDR3 DNA reads as TGTGCCAGCAGAAGAGGGACAGTGAGCACAGATACGCAGTATTTT.

The V and J genes are TRBV9 and TRBJ1-2, with 8 bases lining up with TRBD1. The CDR3 sequence is 15 residues long. The ends lost 4 bases at V and 7 bases at J; junction bases unmatched: 12. Germline assignment: CDR1 SGDLS and CDR2 YYNGEE. CDR3 protein: CASSSSTGVDSGYTF. The CDR3 DNA reads as TGTGCCAGCAGCTCGTCGACAGGGGTGGATAGTGGCTACACCTTC.

The rearrangement links TRBV11-2 to TRBJ2-7, with TRBD1 as a possible D gene (5 bases). Germline V gives CDR1 SGHAT, CDR2 FQNNGV. The CDR3 sequence is 14 residues long. Trimming took off 3 bases at V and 5 bases at J, with 14 bases between the two ends. CDR3 coding DNA: TGTGCCAGCAGCTTGATAGGGGCGATCGACGAGCAGTACTTC. Translated, it gives CASSLIGAIDEQYF.

This chain connects TRBV10-2 to TRBJ1-2, with D uncertain. This CDR3 comprises 14 residues. Trimming took off 6 bases at V and 4 bases at J, with 15 bases between the two ends. CDR1 and CDR2 (germline): WSHSY, SAAADI. CDR3 in DNA: TGCGCCAGCAGGGTTGGCATCTATAGCTATGGCTACACCTTC. This translates into CASRVGIYSYGYTF.

The chain carries TRBV5-6 and TRBJ1-1; TRBD1 is a possible D gene (6 bases). The germline V gene encodes CDR1 SGHDT and CDR2 YYEEEE. CDR3 length: 15 amino acids. Trimming left V 4 bases short and J 6 bases short, with 19 bases between. The CDR3 nucleotides are TGTGCCAGCAGCGCAGATCTGACAGGCGGTTCTGAAGCTTTCTTT. Protein product: CASSADLTGGSEAFF.

Notes on this clone: Distinct nucleotide sequences in the sample also encode this CDR3. J is TRBJ1-4 and V is TRBV6-5; TRBD1 matches 10 bases. CDR1 and CDR2 (germline): MNHEY, SVGAGI. CDR3 length: 14 amino acids. V shed 5 bases, J shed 5 bases, and the junction held 2 bases outside the gene matches. The CDR3 DNA is TGTGCCAGCAGTGAGGACAGGGGGAATGAAAAACTGTTTTTT. Translated, it gives CASSEDRGNEKLFF.

V and J are TRBV28 and TRBJ2-7; D gene ambiguous. V was pared by 4 bases and J by 5 bases, with 18 bases between. The CDR3 consists of 15 residues. The V gene's germline CDR1 is MDHEN and CDR2 SYDVKM. CDR3: CASSSPSLAVHEQYF. CDR3 DNA sequence: TGTGCCAGCAGTTCCCCCTCGTTGGCCGTTCACGAGCAGTACTTC.

The gene calls are TRBV29-1 and TRBJ1-4, with D perhaps matching TRBD1 (5 bases). The CDR3 has 14 amino acids. V lost 7 bases and J lost 3, with 15 bases in between. Germline-derived CDR1 and CDR2 are SQVTM and ANQGSEA. The CDR3 is CSARLGASNEKLFF. The CDR3 DNA reads TGCAGCGCCAGACTAGGGGCCTCTAATGAAAAACTGTTTTTT.

The rearrangement joins TRBV6-8 to TRBJ2-7; D is perhaps TRBD1 (6 bases). V was shortened by 10 bases and J by 0 bases, with 19 bases between the two germline ends. The CDR3 runs to 15 residues. Germline V CDR1 and CDR2: MNHGY, SAAAGT. The CDR3 loop reads CANVTRGSLSYEQYF. The CDR3 nucleotides read TGTGCCAACGTAACCAGGGGATCCCTCTCCTACGAGCAGTACTTC.